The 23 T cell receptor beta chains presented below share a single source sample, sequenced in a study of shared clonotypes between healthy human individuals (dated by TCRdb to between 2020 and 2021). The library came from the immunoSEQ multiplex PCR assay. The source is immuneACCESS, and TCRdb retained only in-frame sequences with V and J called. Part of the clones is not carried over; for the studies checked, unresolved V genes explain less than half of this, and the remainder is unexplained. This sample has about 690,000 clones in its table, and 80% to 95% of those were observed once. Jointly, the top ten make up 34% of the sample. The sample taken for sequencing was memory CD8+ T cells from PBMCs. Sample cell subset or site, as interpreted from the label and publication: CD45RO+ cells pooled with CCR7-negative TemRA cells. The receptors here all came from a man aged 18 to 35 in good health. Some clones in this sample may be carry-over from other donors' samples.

Here the CDR3 reads CASNVGAARGNTIYF. The CDR3 DNA reads TGTGCCAGCAACGTTGGGGCAGCCCGCGGAAACACCATATATTTT. The rearrangement links TRBV5-5 to TRBJ1-3; D perhaps matches TRBD1 (5 bases). The V gene lost 6 bases and the J gene lost 4 bases, with 17 bases spanning the gap. Germline-derived CDR1 and CDR2 are SGHKS and YYEKEE (reference sequence). The CDR3 extends over 15 amino acids.

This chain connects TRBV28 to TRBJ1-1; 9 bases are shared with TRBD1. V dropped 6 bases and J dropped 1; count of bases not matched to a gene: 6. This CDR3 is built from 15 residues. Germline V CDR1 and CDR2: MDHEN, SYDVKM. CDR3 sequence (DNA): TGTGCCAGCAGCTCCCTGGGACAGGGGAACACTGAAGCTTTCTTT. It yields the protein CASSSLGQGNTEAFF.

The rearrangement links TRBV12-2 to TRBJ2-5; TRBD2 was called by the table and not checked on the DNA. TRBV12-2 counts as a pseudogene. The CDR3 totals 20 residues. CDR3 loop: CASRFRDSGRSVRKQETQYF. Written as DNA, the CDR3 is TGTGCAAGTCGCTTCCGGGATAGCGGGAGGTCTGTGAGAAAGCAAGAGACCCAGTACTTC.

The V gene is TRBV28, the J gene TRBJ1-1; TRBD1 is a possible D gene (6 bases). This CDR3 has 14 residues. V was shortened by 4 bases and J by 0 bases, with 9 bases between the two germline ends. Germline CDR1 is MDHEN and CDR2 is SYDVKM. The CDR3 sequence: CASSSGQLNTEAFF. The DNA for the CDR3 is TGTGCCAGCAGTTCAGGACAGCTGAACACTGAAGCTTTCTTT.

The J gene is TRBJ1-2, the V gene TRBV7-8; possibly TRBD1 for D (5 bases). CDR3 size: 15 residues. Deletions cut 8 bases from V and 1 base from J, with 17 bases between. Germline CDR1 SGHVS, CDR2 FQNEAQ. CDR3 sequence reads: CASLGREGINYGYTF. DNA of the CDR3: TGTGCCAGCCTGGGACGGGAGGGAATTAACTATGGCTACACCTTC.

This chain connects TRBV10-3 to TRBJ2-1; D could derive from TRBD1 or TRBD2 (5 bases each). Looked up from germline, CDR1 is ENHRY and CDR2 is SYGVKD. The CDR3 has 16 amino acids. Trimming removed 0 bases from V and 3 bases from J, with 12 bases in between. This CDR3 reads CAISESIPGLYNEQFF. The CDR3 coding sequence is TGTGCCATCAGTGAGTCCATCCCGGGGCTCTACAATGAGCAGTTCTTC.

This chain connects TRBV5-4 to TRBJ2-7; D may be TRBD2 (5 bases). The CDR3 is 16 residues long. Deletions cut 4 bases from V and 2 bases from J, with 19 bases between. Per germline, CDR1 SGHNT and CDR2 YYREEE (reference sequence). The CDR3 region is CASSVLESGPTYEQYF. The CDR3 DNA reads TGTGCCAGCAGCGTGCTTGAGAGCGGCCCAACCTACGAGCAGTACTTC.

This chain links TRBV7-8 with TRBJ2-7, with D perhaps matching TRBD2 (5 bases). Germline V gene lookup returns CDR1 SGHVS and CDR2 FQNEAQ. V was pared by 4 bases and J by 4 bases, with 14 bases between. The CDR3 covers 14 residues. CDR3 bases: TGTGCCAGCAGCTCGGACCGGGGTTGGTACGAGCAGTACTTC. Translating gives CASSSDRGWYEQYF.

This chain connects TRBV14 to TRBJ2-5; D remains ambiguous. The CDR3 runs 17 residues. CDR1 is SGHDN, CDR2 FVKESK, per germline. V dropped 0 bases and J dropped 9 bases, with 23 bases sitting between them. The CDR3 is CASSQDSFRQVGWPQYF. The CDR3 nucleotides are TGTGCCAGCAGCCAAGACTCATTTCGGCAGGTGGGGTGGCCCCAGTACTTC.

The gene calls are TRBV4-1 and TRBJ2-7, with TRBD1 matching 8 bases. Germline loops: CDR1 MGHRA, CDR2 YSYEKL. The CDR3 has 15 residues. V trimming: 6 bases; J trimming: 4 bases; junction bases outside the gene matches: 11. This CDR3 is CASSPETGEWYEQYF. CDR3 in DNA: TGCGCCAGCAGTCCTGAGACAGGGGAGTGGTACGAGCAGTACTTC.

CDR3 protein: CASSYGQGPYNEQFF. CDR3 nucleotides: TGTGCCAGCAGTTACGGGCAGGGCCCATACAATGAGCAGTTCTTC. The rearrangement uses TRBV6-5 and TRBJ2-1; a possible D gene is TRBD1 (5 bases). Germline CDR1 and CDR2: MNHEY and SVGAGI. The CDR3 sequence is 15 residues long. V lost 2 bases and J lost 4, with 12 bases in between.

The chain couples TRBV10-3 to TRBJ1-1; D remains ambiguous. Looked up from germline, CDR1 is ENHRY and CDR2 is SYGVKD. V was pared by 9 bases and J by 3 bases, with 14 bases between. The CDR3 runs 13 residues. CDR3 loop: CAIQEPGYTEAFF. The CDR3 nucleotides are TGTGCCATTCAAGAGCCCGGGTACACTGAAGCTTTCTTT.

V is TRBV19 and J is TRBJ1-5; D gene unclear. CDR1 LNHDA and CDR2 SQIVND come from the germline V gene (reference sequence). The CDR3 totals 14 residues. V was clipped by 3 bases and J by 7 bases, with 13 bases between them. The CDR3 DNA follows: TGTGCCAGTAGTATCCCCTTCGTCCGCCAGCCCCAGCATTTT. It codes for CASSIPFVRQPQHF. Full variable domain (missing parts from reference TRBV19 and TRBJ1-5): DGGITQSPKYLFRKEGQNVTLSCEQNLNHDAMYWYRQDPGQGLRLIYYSQIVNDFQKGDIAEGYSVSREKKESFPLTVTSAQKNPTAFYLCASSIPFVRQPQHFGDGTRLSIL.

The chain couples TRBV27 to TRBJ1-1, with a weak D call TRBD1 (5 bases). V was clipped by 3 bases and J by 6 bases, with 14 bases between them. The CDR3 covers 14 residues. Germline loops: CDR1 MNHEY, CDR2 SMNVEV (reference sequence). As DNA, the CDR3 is TGTGCCAGCAGTTTTGAGCGGGGGGGAGCTGAAGCTTTCTTT. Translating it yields CASSFERGGAEAFF.

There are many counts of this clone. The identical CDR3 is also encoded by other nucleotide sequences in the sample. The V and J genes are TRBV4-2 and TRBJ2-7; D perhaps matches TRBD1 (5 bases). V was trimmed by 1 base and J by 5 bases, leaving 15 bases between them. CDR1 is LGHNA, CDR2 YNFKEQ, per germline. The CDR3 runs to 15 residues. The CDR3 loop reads CASSQATGESHEQYF. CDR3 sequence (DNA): TGTGCCAGCAGCCAAGCTACAGGAGAGAGCCACGAGCAGTACTTC.

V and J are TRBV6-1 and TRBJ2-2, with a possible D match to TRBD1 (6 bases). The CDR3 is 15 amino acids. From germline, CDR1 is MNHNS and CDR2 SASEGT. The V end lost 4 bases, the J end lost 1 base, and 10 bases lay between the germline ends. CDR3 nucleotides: TGTGCCAGCAGTGTGGGACACGTGAACACCGGGGAGCTGTTTTTT. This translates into CASSVGHVNTGELFF.

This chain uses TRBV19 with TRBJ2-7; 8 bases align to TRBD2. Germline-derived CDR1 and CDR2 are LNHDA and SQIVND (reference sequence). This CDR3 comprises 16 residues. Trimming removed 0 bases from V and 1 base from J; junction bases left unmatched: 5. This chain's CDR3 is CASSIDAGLGSYEQYF. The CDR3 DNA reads TGTGCCAGTAGTATAGATGCGGGACTAGGTTCCTACGAGCAGTACTTC.

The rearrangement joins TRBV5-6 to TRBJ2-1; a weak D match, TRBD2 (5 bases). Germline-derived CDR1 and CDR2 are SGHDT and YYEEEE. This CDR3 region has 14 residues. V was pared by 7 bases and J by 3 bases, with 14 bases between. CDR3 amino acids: CASSLAGFYNEQFF. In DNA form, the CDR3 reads TGTGCCAGCTCCCTAGCTGGATTCTACAATGAGCAGTTCTTC.

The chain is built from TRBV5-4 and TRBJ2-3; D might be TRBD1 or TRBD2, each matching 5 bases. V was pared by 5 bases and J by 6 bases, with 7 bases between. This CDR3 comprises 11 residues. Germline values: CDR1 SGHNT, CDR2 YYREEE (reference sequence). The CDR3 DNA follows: TGTGCCAGCAGTTGGGGGGATACGCAGTATTTT. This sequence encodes CASSWGDTQYF.

CDR3 region: CASSELGGTSGIPYEQYF. The CDR3 bases are TGTGCCAGCAGCGAGTTAGGCGGGACTAGCGGGATTCCCTACGAGCAGTACTTC. This sequence joins TRBV7-8 and TRBJ2-7; TRBD2 matches 13 bases. Germline V gene lookup returns CDR1 SGHVS and CDR2 FQNEAQ. The CDR3 contains 18 residues. The V gene end was trimmed by 5 bases and the J gene end by 2 bases; junction bases not matched to a gene: 12.

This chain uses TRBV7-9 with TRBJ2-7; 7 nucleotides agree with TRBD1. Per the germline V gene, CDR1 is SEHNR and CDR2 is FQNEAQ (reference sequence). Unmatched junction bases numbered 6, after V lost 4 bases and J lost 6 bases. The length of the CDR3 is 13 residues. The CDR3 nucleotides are TGTGCCAGCAGCTCCCGGACAGGTCCCGAGCAGTACTTC. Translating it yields CASSSRTGPEQYF.

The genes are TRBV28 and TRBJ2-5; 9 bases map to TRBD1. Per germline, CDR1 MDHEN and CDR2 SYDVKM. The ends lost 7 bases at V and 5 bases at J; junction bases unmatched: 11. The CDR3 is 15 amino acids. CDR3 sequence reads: CASTSGTGNWETQYF. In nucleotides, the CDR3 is TGTGCCAGCACGAGCGGGACAGGGAATTGGGAGACCCAGTACTTC. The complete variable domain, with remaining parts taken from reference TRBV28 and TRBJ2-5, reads DVKVTQSSRYLVKRTGEKVFLECVQDMDHENMFWYRQDPGLGLRLIYFSYDVKMKEKGDIPEGYSVSREKKERFSLILESASTNQTSMYLCASTSGTGNWETQYFGPGTRLLVL.

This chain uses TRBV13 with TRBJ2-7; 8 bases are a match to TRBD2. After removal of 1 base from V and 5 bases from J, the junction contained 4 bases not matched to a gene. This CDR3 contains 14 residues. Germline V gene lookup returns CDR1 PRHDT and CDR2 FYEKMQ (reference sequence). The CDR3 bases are TGTGCCAGCAGCTTAGTGGCGGGAGGCCACGAGCAGTACTTC. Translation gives CASSLVAGGHEQYF.